Included here is one T cell receptor (beta chain) sequence, with context. This sample was taken from a study of blood T cell repertoires in COVID-19. At the level of the study: The study drew acute and convalescent COVID-19 samples from the United States, Italy and Spain. PBMCs, B-cell-depleted T cells, or T cells were the source of the cDNA or gDNA that made up the material.

In Seattle, patients joined the study during active infection and were tracked longitudinally. Study processing details: Nucleated cell number was recorded as an estimate derived from reference gene primer amplification. Generated by immunoSEQ multiplex PCR, the TCRdb table keeps only in-frame clones and is missing some. Clone size and V and J calls were adopted from that table, with D and trimming inferred from the DNA. This sample has 150,000 to 200,000 clones; 87% occur once, and the top ten carry about a tenth. The CDR3 is 16 residues long. Germline V gene lookup returns CDR1 SGHAT and CDR2 FQNNGV. Trimming removed 0 bases at V and 0 bases at J, with 11 bases between.

This clonotype was sampled from a woman between 65 and 79 years old with COVID-19, enrolled during active disease. Source material: peripheral blood. The rearrangement links TRBV11-2 to TRBJ1-1; tentatively, D is TRBD1 (6 bases). CDR3 nucleotides: TGTGCCAGCAGCTTAGATGTAGGGGGAATGAACACTGAAGCTTTCTTT. Translated, it gives CASSLDVGGMNTEAFF.